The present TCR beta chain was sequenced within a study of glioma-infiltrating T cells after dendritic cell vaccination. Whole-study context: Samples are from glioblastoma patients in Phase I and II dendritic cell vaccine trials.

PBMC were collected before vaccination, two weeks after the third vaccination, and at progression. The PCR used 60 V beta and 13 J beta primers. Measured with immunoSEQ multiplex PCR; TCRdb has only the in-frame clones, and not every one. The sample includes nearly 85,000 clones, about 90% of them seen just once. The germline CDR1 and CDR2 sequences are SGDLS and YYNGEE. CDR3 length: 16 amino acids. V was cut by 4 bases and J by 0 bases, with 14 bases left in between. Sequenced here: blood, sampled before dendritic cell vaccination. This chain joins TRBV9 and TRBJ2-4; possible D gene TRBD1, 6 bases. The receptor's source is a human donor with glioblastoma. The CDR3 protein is CASSPPTGKAKNIQYF. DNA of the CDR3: TGTGCCAGCAGCCCCCCCACAGGGAAAGCCAAAAACATTCAGTACTTC.